These 10 T cell receptor beta chains share one sample of origin, sequenced in a study of CD8 T cells in Susac syndrome. RNA was extracted with the RNeasy kit, and a quantity of roughly 0.5 to 1 ug was reverse transcribed using random hexamers. TCRdb processed the immunoSEQ multiplex PCR reads anew with MiXCR; each CDR3 protein has one entry. The sample records 150,000 or so distinct CDR3 sequences, approximately 95% being singletons. The sample comprised CD4+ T cells from PBMCs. The receptors stem from a human donor with multiple sclerosis.

This chain links TRBV28 with TRBJ2-7, with a tentative D call TRBD1 (5 bases). There are 15 residues in the CDR3. V lost 1 base and J lost 3, with 13 bases in between. Germline-derived CDR1 and CDR2 are MDHEN and SYDVKM. CDR3 nucleotides: TGTGCCAGCAGTTTATTTGGGGCGGATAGCTACGAGCAGTACTTC. As protein: CASSLFGADSYEQYF.

The V and J genes are TRBV27 and TRBJ1-1; D uncertain. V lost 2 bases and J 4 bases, leaving 11 bases between the germline ends. Per germline, CDR1 MNHEY and CDR2 SMNVEV (reference sequence). This CDR3 has 14 residues. CDR3 in amino acids: CASSLRDGATEAFF. For the CDR3, the DNA is TGTGCCAGCAGTTTACGAGACGGCGCCACTGAAGCTTTCTTT.

The chain carries TRBV2 and TRBJ2-7, with TRBD1 matching over 10 bases. Trimming cost V 4 bases and J 4 bases; bases outside gene matches: 13. The CDR3 covers 17 residues. In germline, CDR1 is SNHLY, CDR2 FYNNEI. The CDR3, as DNA: TGTGCCAGCAGTGCCCTAATATCTGGACAGGGGGAGTACGAGCAGTACTTC. Translating gives CASSALISGQGEYEQYF.

J is TRBJ2-5 and V is TRBV2, with 12 bases matching TRBD1. Germline V CDR1 and CDR2: SNHLY, FYNNEI. V lost 8 bases to trimming and J lost 5 bases; unmatched junction nucleotides: 3. There are 13 residues in the CDR3. The CDR3 loop is CASRDRGPETQYF. CDR3 bases: TGTGCCAGCCGGGACAGGGGGCCGGAGACCCAGTACTTC. The whole variable domain, filled in from reference TRBV2 and TRBJ2-5, reads EPEVTQTPSHQVTQMGQEVILRCVPISNHLYFYWYRQILGQKVEFLVSFYNNEISEKSEIFDDQFSVERPDGSNFTLKIRSTKLEDSAMYFCASRDRGPETQYFGPGTRLLVL.

This sequence joins TRBV24-1 and TRBJ2-1; D is ambiguous. There are 18 residues in the CDR3. Trimming left V 2 bases short and J 0 bases short, with 16 bases between. Germline V lookup: CDR1 KGHDR, CDR2 SFDVKD. The CDR3 DNA follows: TGTGCCACCAGTGATTCGTCGTTGAGGCAGGACTCCTACAATGAGCAGTTCTTC. Translation: CATSDSSLRQDSYNEQFF.

This clonotype was seen a single time. The chain uses TRBV11-1 and TRBJ2-2; no definite D call. The CDR3 totals 16 residues. V was trimmed by 8 bases and J by 1 base, leaving 17 bases between them. CDR1 and CDR2 from the germline V gene are SGHAT and FQDESV (reference sequence). The CDR3 bases are TGTGCCAGCTCTCCCCCCCGAGGAGTGAACACCGGGGAGCTGTTTTTT. This gives the protein CASSPPRGVNTGELFF.

This clonotype is a singleton in its sample. The chain links TRBV6-5 to TRBJ2-3; D possibly corresponds to TRBD2 (5 bases). Trimming shortened V by 2 bases and J by 0 bases, and 12 bases separated the two germline ends. The CDR3 has 16 amino acids. CDR1 is MNHEY and CDR2 is SVGAGI in the germline V gene. The CDR3 protein is CASSYRPAVSTDTQYF. DNA for the CDR3: TGTGCCAGCAGTTACCGGCCAGCGGTAAGCACAGATACGCAGTATTTT.

The rearrangement joins TRBV19 to TRBJ1-4; weak D call: TRBD1 (5 bases). V gave up 6 bases and J gave up 10 bases, with 24 bases separating them. The length of the CDR3 is 16 residues. Germline CDR1 LNHDA, CDR2 SQIVND (reference sequence). The CDR3 sequence is CASRDGAQKWLGKLFF. In DNA form, the CDR3 reads TGTGCCAGTAGGGACGGGGCGCAGAAGTGGTTAGGAAAACTGTTTTTT.

The chain joins TRBV7-2 to TRBJ2-5, with a weak D call TRBD2 (7 bases). V was cut by 5 bases and J by 5 bases, with 21 bases left in between. The CDR3 runs to 16 residues. Germline values: CDR1 SGHTA, CDR2 FQGNSA. The chain's CDR3 is CASSLQIQGRVETQYF. Here the CDR3 DNA reads TGTGCCAGCAGCCTACAGATTCAGGGGAGGGTCGAGACCCAGTACTTC.

The chain employs TRBV29-1 and TRBJ2-3, with 7 positions matching TRBD2. The junction had 4 bases not matched to a gene; V was cut back by 4 bases and J by 3 bases. The germline V gene has CDR1 SQVTM and CDR2 ANQGSEA. This CDR3 region has 13 residues. CDR3: CSVGKGGTDTQYF. The CDR3 coding sequence is TGCAGCGTTGGAAAGGGAGGGACAGATACGCAGTATTTT.